The 24 T cell receptor beta chains reported below all come from one sample, sequenced in a study of T cells after yellow fever vaccination (dated by TCRdb to about 2019). The label giving this sample's treatment or condition can be read as: live attenuated yellow fever vaccine strain. Receptors were amplified or captured by 5' RACE. TCRdb lists the instrument as Illumina HiSeq 2500. Using fastp at Q25 and MiXCR, TCRdb reprocessed the public reads and kept productive beta chains. Entries that share a CDR3 protein sequence are merged under the most common genes and DNA. This sample has around 530,000 distinct CDR3 sequences in its table, and roughly a sixth of those were observed once. The leading ten clones occupy roughly 17% of the sample. The sequenced sample was PBMCs, obtained about 5 days after the first yellow fever vaccination. These receptors came from a man aged 18-30 years who received the YFV17D yellow fever vaccine.

This clonotype came up a few times. The V and J genes are TRBV5-5 and TRBJ1-2, with 7 bases lining up with TRBD1. The CDR3 has 14 amino acids. The V segment lost 4 bases and the J segment 2 bases; nucleotides outside the gene matches: 5. The germline gives CDR1 SGHKS, CDR2 YYEKEE (reference sequence). CDR3 loop: CASSVGQTNYGYTF. In DNA form, the CDR3 reads TGTGCCAGCAGCGTGGGACAGACCAACTATGGCTACACCTTC.

This chain uses TRBV7-9 with TRBJ1-1; no clear D gene. The V end was cut by 8 bases, the J end by 1 base, with 8 bases between. This CDR3 spans 12 amino acids. From germline, CDR1 is SEHNR and CDR2 FQNEAQ (reference sequence). CDR3 bases: TGTGCCAGCTCGGAGCAGAACACTGAAGCTTTCTTT. Residues: CASSEQNTEAFF. Supplemented by reference TRBV7-9 and TRBJ1-1, the full variable domain reads DTGVSQNPRHKITKRGQNVTFRCDPISEHNRLYWYRQTLGQGPEFLTYFQNEAQLEKSRLLSDRFSAERPKGSFSTLEIQRTEQGDSAMYLCASSEQNTEAFFGQGTRLTVV.

This clonotype has only a few counts. The chain uses TRBV4-1 and TRBJ2-7; 9 nucleotides match TRBD2. CDR1 is MGHRA, CDR2 YSYEKL, per germline. The CDR3 totals 17 residues. Trimming at V came to 3 bases and at J to 3 bases, leaving 12 bases not matched to a gene. The CDR3 here is CASSHLTSGRTRYEQYF. The DNA of the CDR3 is TGCGCCAGCAGCCACCTCACTAGCGGGCGCACCCGCTACGAGCAGTACTTC.

This clonotype turned up a few times. The V and J genes are TRBV12-3 or TRBV12-4 and TRBJ1-5; TRBD1 aligns across 8 bases. This CDR3 comprises 13 residues. V shed 7 bases and J 6 bases; nucleotides not matched to a gene: 5. This CDR3 reads CASKGQGFQPQHF. CDR3 nucleotide sequence: TGTGCCAGCAAAGGACAGGGTTTTCAGCCCCAGCATTTT.

V is TRBV6-1 and J is TRBJ2-1, with 9 bases matching TRBD2. There are 16 residues in the CDR3. With V trimmed by 7 bases and J by 7 bases, 14 bases remained unmatched. Germline V gives CDR1 MNHNS, CDR2 SASEGT. CDR3 sequence (DNA): TGTGCCAGCACCTACGGGGGCGGGGGGGCCCGGAATGAGCAGTTCTTC. It yields the protein CASTYGGGGARNEQFF.

The genes are TRBV12-3 or TRBV12-4 and TRBJ1-1; TRBD1 agrees at 9 bases. The V gene end was trimmed by 4 bases and the J gene end by 4 bases; junction bases not matched to a gene: 7. The CDR3 sequence is 15 residues long. CDR3 protein: CASSCNRGRGTEAFF. The CDR3 nucleotides read TGTGCCAGCAGTTGCAACAGGGGGCGCGGCACTGAAGCTTTCTTT.

CDR3 in DNA: TGCAGCGTTCGGGGGGTAATGAACACTGAAGCTTTCTTT. The encoded protein is CSVRGVMNTEAFF. The chain carries TRBV29-1 and TRBJ1-1; D is perhaps TRBD1 (5 bases). Trimming left V 5 bases short and J 0 bases short, with 10 bases between. This CDR3 is built from 13 residues. Per the germline V gene, CDR1 is SQVTM and CDR2 is ANQGSEA.

The CDR3 region is CASSLGAGQGYNEQFF. The CDR3 region has the DNA TGCGCCAGCAGCTTGGGAGCGGGACAGGGCTACAATGAGCAGTTCTTC. The V call is TRBV5-1, the J call TRBJ2-1; TRBD1 matches 9 bases. The CDR3 contains 16 residues. With 0 bases clipped from V and 3 bases from J, the junction kept 4 bases outside the gene matches. The germline CDR1 and CDR2 sequences are SGHRS and YFSETQ. Full variable domain (remainder filled in from reference TRBV5-1 and TRBJ2-1): KAGVTQTPRYLIKTRGQQVTLSCSPISGHRSVSWYQQTPGQGLQFLFEYFSETQRNKGNFPGRFSGRQFSNSRSEMNVSTLELGDSALYLCASSLGAGQGYNEQFFGPGTRLTVL.

The gene calls are TRBV6-2 or TRBV6-3 and TRBJ1-5, with D perhaps TRBD1 (5 bases). The CDR3 length is 15 residues. From germline, CDR1 is MNHEY and CDR2 SVGEGT. Deletions cut 2 bases from V and 2 bases from J, with 10 bases between. The CDR3 region has the DNA TGTGCCAGCAGTTACGCAGGGAAAGGCAATCAGCCCCAGCATTTT. Translating it yields CASSYAGKGNQPQHF.

The V gene is TRBV21-1, the J gene TRBJ2-7; the DNA was not used to check the table's D call, TRBD1. TRBV21-1 is flagged as a pseudogene. CDR3 length: 16 amino acids. This CDR3 is CASSKALGDRAHEQYV. The CDR3, as DNA: TGTGCCAGCAGCAAAGCGCTTGGGGACAGGGCGCACGAGCAGTACGTC.

In this sample, this clonotype turned up a few times. The chain has TRBV6-2 or TRBV6-3 and TRBJ2-1; TRBD1 aligns across 8 bases. CDR3 length equals 16 residues. Germline CDR1 is MNHEY and CDR2 is SVGEGT. Trimming at V came to 6 bases and at J to 7 bases, leaving 14 bases not matched to a gene. CDR3 residues: CASRSYRGNARNEQFF. CDR3 nucleotide sequence: TGTGCCAGCAGATCCTACAGGGGGAATGCTCGTAATGAGCAGTTCTTC.

This clonotype was counted many times. The rearrangement links TRBV6-5 to TRBJ1-1; D is perhaps TRBD1 (5 bases). Trimming removed 6 bases from V and 11 bases from J, with 16 bases in between. The CDR3 totals 12 residues. Germline V gene data show CDR1 as MNHEY and CDR2 as SVGAGI. The CDR3 region is CASSLRGGKAFF. The DNA of the CDR3 is TGTGCCAGCAGCCTACGTGGGGGGAAGGCTTTCTTT.

Of note for this clonotype: This sequence may be a read error, since a much larger clone differs from it by one base. The rearrangement uses TRBV7-9 and TRBJ2-5, with 7 bases that match TRBD1. Trimming cost V 9 bases and J 6 bases; bases outside gene matches: 4. The CDR3 is 11 residues long. Looked up from germline, CDR1 is SEHNR and CDR2 is FQNEAQ (reference sequence). DNA of the CDR3: TGTGCCAGTGGGACAGTGAAGACCCAGTACTTC. Translation gives CASGTVKTQYF.

This clonotype has more than one count but fewer than ten. The chain couples TRBV20-1 to TRBJ1-1; unclear D gene. CDR1 is DFQATT and CDR2 is SNEGSKA in the germline V gene (reference sequence). Trimming took off 4 bases at V and 3 bases at J, with 12 bases between the two ends. There are 13 residues in the CDR3. In nucleotides, the CDR3 is TGCAGTGCTAATGCCCCCGGGGACACTGAAGCTTTCTTT. Its translation: CSANAPGDTEAFF.

This clonotype appeared many times. The V call is TRBV12-3 or TRBV12-4, the J call TRBJ2-7; 8 nucleotides line up with TRBD2. The CDR3 is 14 amino acids. V trimming: 6 bases; J trimming: 10 bases; junction bases outside the gene matches: 14. The CDR3 coding sequence is TGTGCCAGCAGCGGGGACGGGGGGGGATCGGCACAGTACTTC. It codes for CASSGDGGGSAQYF.

This clonotype was observed at least ten times. The chain employs TRBV7-2 and TRBJ2-5; D remains ambiguous. CDR3 length: 13 residues. Germline CDR1 is SGHTA and CDR2 is FQGNSA. V was clipped by 0 bases and J by 5 bases, with 7 bases between them. Here the CDR3 reads CASSLAPSETQYF. The CDR3 DNA sequence: TGTGCCAGCAGCTTAGCGCCGAGTGAGACCCAGTACTTC.

This clonotype has more than one count but fewer than ten. The chain carries TRBV12-3 or TRBV12-4 and TRBJ2-3; D gene unclear. V shed 2 bases and J shed 6 bases, with 9 bases lying between them. CDR3 size: 13 residues. The CDR3: CASSLFRGDTQYF. The CDR3 region has the DNA TGTGCCAGCAGTTTATTCCGTGGGGATACGCAGTATTTT.

This clonotype came up a few times. The chain combines TRBV5-1 with TRBJ2-7, with D perhaps TRBD1 (6 bases). Trimming removed 1 base at V and 2 bases at J, with 10 bases between. Germline CDR1 SGHRS, CDR2 YFSETQ. The CDR3 spans 14 residues. In nucleotides, the CDR3 is TGCGCCAGCAGCTTGTCTACAGGGACCTACGAGCAGTACGTC. Translated, it gives CASSLSTGTYEQYV.

This clonotype has just a few counts. This chain links TRBV12-3 or TRBV12-4 with TRBJ1-1, with a tentative D call TRBD1 (6 bases). There are 11 residues in the CDR3. With 2 bases removed from V and 11 bases from J, the gap between germline ends came to 9 bases. The CDR3 protein is CASSLQGSAFF. CDR3 coding DNA: TGTGCCAGCAGTTTACAGGGGTCGGCTTTCTTT.

The rearrangement links TRBV7-2 to TRBJ1-2; perhaps TRBD1 as D (6 bases). With 2 bases removed from V and 4 bases from J, the gap between germline ends came to 17 bases. Germline V gives CDR1 SGHTA, CDR2 FQGNSA. This CDR3 region has 16 residues. CDR3 bases: TGTGCCAGCAGCTTAAGAGAGGGAGGGGGACCCTATGGCTACACCTTC. It specifies CASSLREGGGPYGYTF.

This chain joins TRBV7-2 and TRBJ2-3, with unresolved D. The CDR3 totals 13 residues. V dropped 3 bases and J dropped 2 bases, with 6 bases sitting between them. Germline V gene lookup returns CDR1 SGHTA and CDR2 FQGNSA. The CDR3 sequence: CASSFRITDTQYF. DNA of the CDR3: TGTGCCAGCAGCTTCCGGATCACAGATACGCAGTATTTT.

The CDR3 sequence: CSARENRRGETQYF. The DNA of the CDR3 is TGCAGTGCTAGAGAGAACAGGCGAGGGGAGACCCAGTACTTC. The gene calls are TRBV20-1 and TRBJ2-5; either TRBD1 or TRBD2 may fit D (5 bases each). Germline V lookup: CDR1 DFQATT, CDR2 SNEGSKA (reference sequence). Trimming stripped 0 bases from V and 5 bases from J, with 13 bases between. The CDR3 has 14 residues.

This clonotype came up a few times. The CDR3 is CASRSTDNLSPLHF. DNA of the CDR3: TGCGCCAGCAGATCGACAGATAATCTCTCACCCCTCCACTTT. This chain joins TRBV5-1 and TRBJ1-6; D possibly corresponds to TRBD1 (5 bases). The germline V and J ends were trimmed by 5 bases and 10 bases, with 16 bases remaining between them. Germline V gene sequence: CDR1 SGHRS, CDR2 YFSETQ. The length of the CDR3 is 14 residues.

This clonotype has just a few counts. This chain connects TRBV30 to TRBJ2-7, with D uncertain. The CDR3 contains 13 residues. V shed 0 bases and J shed 6 bases, with 12 bases lying between them. Germline V gene sequence: CDR1 GTSNPN, CDR2 SVGIG (reference sequence). In DNA form, the CDR3 reads TGTGCCTGGAGTGTAGTTCTGGGTTCCGAGCAGTACTTC. Translated: CAWSVVLGSEQYF.